The 31 T cell receptor beta chains given below trace back to one sample, sequenced in a study of T cell changes during pregnancy in multiple sclerosis. The assay was immunoSEQ multiplex PCR, and TCRdb's table has in-frame clones only and misses some. The table includes 90,000 to 120,000 clones, around 90% detected once. The source material was peripheral blood, sampled in the second trimester of pregnancy. The receptors here all came from a female donor with multiple sclerosis, enrolled in a pregnancy study.

This clone was counted once. The rearrangement uses TRBV19 and TRBJ1-2, with D tentatively TRBD1 (5 bases). Trimming removed 1 base at V and 6 bases at J, with 21 bases between. The CDR3 runs to 17 residues. Germline-derived CDR1 and CDR2 are LNHDA and SQIVND (reference sequence). This CDR3 is CASSIALPGGPRDGYTF. The CDR3 region has the DNA TGTGCCAGTAGTATAGCCCTCCCGGGAGGGCCCAGGGATGGCTACACCTTC.

This chain connects TRBV9 to TRBJ2-1; no firm D call. The CDR3 spans 15 residues. Germline lookup yields CDR1 SGDLS and CDR2 YYNGEE. Between the trimmed V and J ends, which lost 0 bases and 8 bases, there was a span of 15 bases. The CDR3 is CASSVGATTSDEQFF. The CDR3 DNA reads TGTGCCAGCAGCGTAGGAGCAACGACGAGCGATGAGCAGTTCTTC.

This chain joins TRBV27 and TRBJ2-1, with a possible D match to TRBD1 (6 bases). The length of the CDR3 is 16 residues. V was cut by 2 bases and J by 2 bases, with 13 bases left in between. From germline, CDR1 is MNHEY and CDR2 SMNVEV (reference sequence). DNA of the CDR3: TGTGCCAGCAGTTTAAAGGGCACAGGGACCTACAATGAGCAGTTCTTC. Translation gives CASSLKGTGTYNEQFF.

This chain joins TRBV6-6 and TRBJ1-3; a weak D match, TRBD1 (6 bases). Trimming pared 5 bases from V and 2 bases from J, leaving 13 bases between. The CDR3 is 15 amino acids. Per the germline V gene, CDR1 is MNHNY and CDR2 is SVGAGI (reference sequence). The CDR3 DNA sequence: TGTGCCAGCAGTACCCACCAGGGGACTGGAAACACCATATATTTT. This gives the protein CASSTHQGTGNTIYF.

This rearrangement joins TRBV7-2 to TRBJ1-1; D is unclear. The CDR3 is 16 residues long. Germline loops: CDR1 SGHTA, CDR2 FQGNSA. The V gene lost 0 bases and the J gene lost 2 bases, with 13 bases spanning the gap. CDR3 sequence reads: CASSLAAKSGNTEAFF. The CDR3 bases are TGTGCCAGCAGCTTAGCAGCCAAGTCAGGAAACACTGAAGCTTTCTTT.

The chain joins TRBV28 to TRBJ2-7; 9 bases align to TRBD1. CDR3 length: 15 amino acids. CDR1 and CDR2 (germline): MDHEN, SYDVKM. V lost 8 bases and J lost 4; bases outside the gene matches: 12. CDR3 in amino acids: CASAPPGTGRYEQYF. The CDR3 nucleotides are TGTGCCAGCGCCCCTCCAGGGACAGGGCGTTACGAGCAGTACTTC.

In nucleotides, the CDR3 is TGTGCCAGCAGCCCGGGACAAGAGAATGAGCAGTTCTTC. It encodes CASSPGQENEQFF. V gene TRBV5-4 combines with J gene TRBJ2-1, with TRBD1 as a possible D gene (6 bases). The CDR3 totals 13 residues. CDR1 SGHNT and CDR2 YYREEE come from the germline V gene (reference sequence). V was trimmed by 4 bases and J by 7 bases, leaving 12 bases between them.

This sequence joins TRBV5-1 and TRBJ2-1; D is ambiguous. The CDR3 runs to 14 residues. Trimming left V 0 bases short and J 10 bases short, with 14 bases between. The germline CDR1 and CDR2 sequences are SGHRS and YFSETQ. CDR3 coding DNA: TGCGCCAGCAGCTTGGCGCTTGCAGATAACGAGCAGTTCTTC. Protein product: CASSLALADNEQFF.

This chain uses TRBV27 with TRBJ1-5; D possibly corresponds to TRBD1 (5 bases). CDR1 is MNHEY, CDR2 SMNVEV, per germline (reference sequence). V was pared by 3 bases and J by 6 bases, with 12 bases between. This CDR3 comprises 14 residues. CDR3 loop: CASSFTGPSQPQHF. In nucleotides, the CDR3 is TGTGCCAGCAGTTTTACAGGCCCGAGTCAGCCCCAGCATTTT.

The chain combines TRBV7-2 with TRBJ2-2; 9 nucleotides match TRBD2. The J segment lost 4 bases and the V segment lost 0 bases, leaving 3 bases of the junction unmatched. The CDR3 loop spans 16 amino acids. Germline CDR1 and CDR2: SGHTA and FQGNSA. The CDR3 protein is CASSLARLAATGELFF. The CDR3 DNA is TGTGCCAGCAGCTTAGCTAGACTAGCGGCCACCGGGGAGCTGTTTTTT.

The chain has TRBV30 and TRBJ2-5; 7 bases map to TRBD1. Unmatched junction bases numbered 3, after V lost 0 bases and J lost 5 bases. The germline CDR1 and CDR2 sequences are GTSNPN and SVGIG (reference sequence). The CDR3 is 13 amino acids. CDR3 in amino acids: CAWSVDRDETQYF. In DNA form, the CDR3 reads TGTGCCTGGAGTGTAGACAGGGACGAGACCCAGTACTTC. Supplemented by reference TRBV30 and TRBJ2-5, the full variable domain reads SQTIHQWPATLVQPVGSPLSLECTVEGTSNPNLYWYRQAAGRGLQLLFYSVGIGQISSEVPQNLSASRPQDRQFILSSKKLLLSDSGFYLCAWSVDRDETQYFGPGTRLLVL.

The V and J genes are TRBV6-1 and TRBJ2-3; D is perhaps TRBD1 (6 bases). In germline, CDR1 is MNHNS, CDR2 SASEGT. V shed 0 bases and J shed 1 base, with 8 bases lying between them. The CDR3 sequence is 15 residues long. The CDR3: CASSEADSRTDTQYF. The CDR3 DNA reads TGTGCCAGCAGTGAAGCGGACAGTCGCACAGATACGCAGTATTTT.

CDR3 region: CASSQGTGSSYEQYF. For the CDR3, the DNA is TGCGCCAGCAGCCAAGGAACAGGAAGCTCCTACGAGCAGTACTTC. This sequence joins TRBV4-1 and TRBJ2-7, with D maybe TRBD1 (5 bases). CDR1 and CDR2 from the germline V gene are MGHRA and YSYEKL. Trimming removed 1 base from V and 0 bases from J, with 10 bases in between. This CDR3 region has 15 residues.

The chain joins TRBV11-1 to TRBJ2-1; D remains ambiguous. V shed 4 bases and J shed 6 bases, with 7 bases lying between them. The CDR3 has 12 residues. CDR1 is SGHAT and CDR2 is FQDESV in the germline V gene (reference sequence). The CDR3: CASSSTVNEQFF. CDR3 DNA: TGTGCCAGCAGCTCAACTGTCAATGAGCAGTTCTTC.

J is TRBJ2-5 and V is TRBV30; 12 positions match TRBD2. Trimming cost V 1 base and J 5 bases; bases outside gene matches: 8. CDR1 and CDR2 from the germline V gene are GTSNPN and SVGIG (reference sequence). This CDR3 region has 16 residues. CDR3 nucleotide sequence: TGTGCCTGGAGTGCATGGACTAGCGGGGCAGGGGAGACCCAGTACTTC. Protein: CAWSAWTSGAGETQYF.

The chain uses TRBV5-1 and TRBJ1-1; unclear D gene. Trimming pared 4 bases from V and 7 bases from J, leaving 17 bases between. Per the germline V gene, CDR1 is SGHRS and CDR2 is YFSETQ. CDR3 length equals 14 residues. The CDR3 spells CASSPFELNGEAFF. The CDR3 DNA follows: TGCGCCAGCAGCCCCTTTGAATTAAACGGTGAAGCTTTCTTT.

This chain connects TRBV19 to TRBJ2-2; 8 bases fit TRBD1. The CDR3 consists of 14 residues. The V gene end was trimmed by 7 bases and the J gene end by 4 bases; junction bases not matched to a gene: 5. Germline V CDR1 and CDR2: LNHDA, SQIVND (reference sequence). This chain's CDR3 is CASKRTGTTGELFF. As DNA, the CDR3 is TGTGCCAGTAAACGGACAGGGACCACCGGGGAGCTGTTTTTT.

The rearrangement uses TRBV4-2 and TRBJ2-7, with unresolved D. V was pared by 1 base and J by 0 bases, with 13 bases between. CDR1 and CDR2 from the germline V gene are LGHNA and YNFKEQ. CDR3 length equals 16 residues. This CDR3 is CASSQGNGDISYEQYF. The CDR3 region has the DNA TGTGCCAGCAGCCAAGGAAATGGAGATATCTCCTACGAGCAGTACTTC.

This rearrangement joins TRBV5-1 to TRBJ2-5; 10 bases fit TRBD1. Germline-derived CDR1 and CDR2 are SGHRS and YFSETQ. This CDR3 contains 14 residues. The J segment lost 4 bases and the V segment lost 4 bases, leaving 4 bases of the junction unmatched. The CDR3 DNA is TGCGCCAGCAGCCTGGGACAGGGGTTAGAGACCCAGTACTTC. Protein product: CASSLGQGLETQYF. Drawing the rest from reference TRBV5-1 and TRBJ2-5, the complete variable domain is KAGVTQTPRYLIKTRGQQVTLSCSPISGHRSVSWYQQTPGQGLQFLFEYFSETQRNKGNFPGRFSGRQFSNSRSEMNVSTLELGDSALYLCASSLGQGLETQYFGPGTRLLVL.

The chain recombines TRBV19 with TRBJ2-7; 8 bases match TRBD1. Trimming cost V 5 bases and J 4 bases; bases outside gene matches: 10. Germline CDR1 and CDR2: LNHDA and SQIVND (reference sequence). The CDR3 contains 15 residues. The CDR3 nucleotides read TGTGCCAGTAGTCCCCGGGACAGGCAGAAGTACGAGCAGTACTTC. Translated, it gives CASSPRDRQKYEQYF.

This clone has just one count. V gene TRBV9 combines with J gene TRBJ2-2; TRBD2 matches at 12 bases. Unmatched junction bases numbered 13, after V lost 3 bases and J lost 7 bases. Germline assignment: CDR1 SGDLS and CDR2 YYNGEE. CDR3 length: 18 residues. The CDR3 protein is CASSASPLAGGRNGELFF. CDR3 nucleotides: TGTGCCAGCAGCGCTTCACCTCTAGCGGGGGGGCGTAACGGGGAGCTGTTTTTT.

This chain connects TRBV6-6 to TRBJ2-1; D gene unclear. The CDR3 is 16 amino acids. Germline V gives CDR1 MNHNY, CDR2 SVGAGI (reference sequence). Trimming cost V 0 bases and J 4 bases, with 13 bases left between them. CDR3 protein: CASSYSSLSPYNEQFF. CDR3 DNA sequence: TGTGCCAGCAGTTACTCGAGCCTAAGTCCGTACAATGAGCAGTTCTTC.

The rearrangement joins TRBV7-9 to TRBJ1-5; D may be TRBD1 (6 bases). The CDR3 has 14 amino acids. V dropped 5 bases and J dropped 7 bases, with 15 bases sitting between them. Germline lookup yields CDR1 SEHNR and CDR2 FQNEAQ (reference sequence). In DNA form, the CDR3 reads TGTGCCAGCAGCCGGGTGGCAGGGGACCAGCCCCAGCATTTT. Translated: CASSRVAGDQPQHF.

The rearrangement links TRBV27 to TRBJ1-2, with D unclear. The CDR3 length is 13 residues. The germline CDR1 and CDR2 sequences are MNHEY and SMNVEV (reference sequence). Trimming shortened V by 0 bases and J by 4 bases, and 6 bases separated the two germline ends. CDR3 sequence (DNA): TGTGCCAGCAGTTTATCGAATAGCTATGGCTACACCTTC. This translates into CASSLSNSYGYTF.

The gene calls are TRBV7-9 and TRBJ2-3; 12 bases match TRBD2. The V gene end was trimmed by 3 bases and the J gene end by 1 base; junction bases not matched to a gene: 2. There are 16 residues in the CDR3. Germline CDR1 SEHNR, CDR2 FQNEAQ (reference sequence). CDR3 sequence reads: CASSFRLAGGTDTQYF. In nucleotides, the CDR3 is TGTGCCAGCAGCTTCCGACTAGCGGGGGGCACAGATACGCAGTATTTT.

The gene calls are TRBV19 and TRBJ2-6; possible D gene TRBD2, 6 bases. With 2 bases removed from V and 1 base from J, the gap between germline ends came to 12 bases. This CDR3 is 17 amino acids long. Germline CDR1 and CDR2: LNHDA and SQIVND (reference sequence). In DNA form, the CDR3 reads TGTGCCAGTAGTATACGGACTATAGCGTCTGGGGCCAACGTCCTGACTTTC. This translates into CASSIRTIASGANVLTF.

The rearrangement joins TRBV7-6 to TRBJ2-7; 11 positions match TRBD2. The germline V gene encodes CDR1 SGHVS and CDR2 FNYEAQ. The CDR3 is 16 residues long. J lost 3 bases, V lost 5 bases, and 9 bases had no gene match. The CDR3: CASSRTGTSGDYEQYF. The CDR3 DNA reads TGTGCCAGCAGCCGTACCGGGACTAGCGGTGACTACGAGCAGTACTTC.

The chain recombines TRBV28 with TRBJ2-3; D unresolved. CDR1 and CDR2 (germline): MDHEN, SYDVKM. V lost 6 bases, J lost 0 bases, and 7 bases lay in between. The CDR3 consists of 13 residues. As DNA, the CDR3 is TGTGCCAGCAGAGCGCCTAGCACAGATACGCAGTATTTT. Translated: CASRAPSTDTQYF.

A note on this clone: Sequence at one end of the junction differs from germline and may be a read error. The CDR3, as DNA: TGTGCCAGCAGTTACTCTTTCATGACAGGGACCGAGCACTTC. As protein: CASSYSFMTGTEHF. This sequence joins TRBV6-6 and TRBJ2-4, with 7 bases fitting TRBD1. CDR3 size: 14 residues. Germline lookup yields CDR1 MNHNY and CDR2 SVGAGI (reference sequence).

This chain links TRBV19 with TRBJ1-5, with a possible D match to TRBD1 (5 bases). The CDR3 has 15 residues. V gave up 7 bases and J gave up 3 bases, with 16 bases separating them. Germline-derived CDR1 and CDR2 are LNHDA and SQIVND (reference sequence). CDR3 amino acids: CASTPEGRFNQPQHF. The CDR3 DNA reads TGTGCCAGTACTCCGGAGGGGCGATTCAATCAGCCCCAGCATTTT.

The chain couples TRBV29-1 to TRBJ2-7; TRBD2 matches at 8 bases. Germline assignment: CDR1 SQVTM and CDR2 ANQGSEA. The CDR3 runs 16 residues. With 2 bases clipped from V and 3 bases from J, the junction kept 12 bases outside the gene matches. CDR3 DNA sequence: TGCAGCGTTGAATCGGGAGGGCCCGGTGGAAACTACGAGCAGTACTTC. Translated: CSVESGGPGGNYEQYF.